The next 28 T cell receptor beta chains were all read from a single sample in a study of blood T cell repertoires in COVID-19. Profiling relied on immunoSEQ multiplex PCR, and the TCRdb table lists in-frame clones only, not all of them. The sample holds about 170,000 clones, about nine tenths seen once. The sequenced sample was peripheral blood. The origin of the receptors is a man between 70 and 80 years old with acute or convalescent COVID-19.

The chain is built from TRBV29-1 and TRBJ2-3; the match to TRBD1 covers 10 bases. V lost 8 bases to trimming and J lost 2 bases; unmatched junction nucleotides: 7. The CDR3 consists of 14 residues. Per germline, CDR1 SQVTM and CDR2 ANQGSEA. The CDR3 spells CSSRQGASTDTQYF. The CDR3 DNA reads as TGCAGCTCCCGACAGGGGGCTTCCACAGATACGCAGTATTTT.

This chain connects TRBV11-2 to TRBJ1-1; D perhaps matches TRBD1 (5 bases). The V gene's germline CDR1 is SGHAT and CDR2 FQNNGV. There are 14 residues in the CDR3. V lost 5 bases, J lost 3 bases, and 13 bases lay in between. CDR3 residues: CASSARGGDTEAFF. CDR3 sequence (DNA): TGTGCCAGCAGCGCCCGGGGGGGGGACACTGAAGCTTTCTTT.

The chain has TRBV28 and TRBJ2-7; 8 bases match TRBD2. This CDR3 contains 14 residues. CDR1 MDHEN and CDR2 SYDVKM come from the germline V gene. V gave up 1 base and J gave up 4 bases; unmatched junction bases: 3. The CDR3: CASSLFGGAYEQYF. CDR3 bases: TGTGCCAGCAGTTTATTCGGGGGGGCATACGAGCAGTACTTC.

This rearrangement joins TRBV24-1 to TRBJ2-3, with no clear D. V lost 4 bases, J lost 3 bases, and 4 bases lay in between. The CDR3 consists of 12 residues. CDR1 is KGHDR, CDR2 SFDVKD, per germline. The CDR3 here is CATSDKTDTQYF. The CDR3 nucleotides read TGTGCCACCAGTGACAAAACAGATACGCAGTATTTT.

This chain joins TRBV7-6 and TRBJ1-6; perhaps TRBD1 as D (6 bases). This CDR3 has 13 residues. Trimming pared 7 bases from V and 4 bases from J, leaving 8 bases between. Germline CDR1 reads SGHVS; CDR2 reads FNYEAQ. CDR3 amino acids: CASTTGYNSPLHF. In nucleotides, the CDR3 is TGTGCCAGCACGACAGGTTATAATTCACCCCTCCACTTT. The variable domain in full, completed from reference TRBV7-6 and TRBJ1-6, reads GAGVSQSPRYKVTKRGQDVALRCDPISGHVSLYWYRQALGQGPEFLTYFNYEAQQDKSGLPNDRFSAERPEGSISTLTIQRTEQRDSAMYRCASTTGYNSPLHFGNGTRLTVT.

This clone was seen only once. This chain uses TRBV9 with TRBJ2-3; D unclear. The germline V and J ends were trimmed by 0 bases and 6 bases, with 11 bases remaining between them. The CDR3 has 14 amino acids. Germline V lookup: CDR1 SGDLS, CDR2 YYNGEE. CDR3 bases: TGTGCCAGCAGCGTAGACCTCCTAACGGATACGCAGTATTTT. This codes for CASSVDLLTDTQYF.

The rearrangement links TRBV2 to TRBJ2-7; 10 bases match TRBD2. J lost 5 bases, V lost 6 bases, and 7 bases had no gene match. CDR3 length: 14 residues. The germline V gene has CDR1 SNHLY and CDR2 FYNNEI. The CDR3 nucleotides read TGTGCCAGCAGGGGGGCTAGCGGGGGCCACGAGCAGTACTTC. Residues: CASRGASGGHEQYF.

V is TRBV6-5 and J is TRBJ2-7; 10 nucleotides match TRBD1. The CDR3 covers 13 residues. Germline assignment: CDR1 MNHEY and CDR2 SVGAGI. J was trimmed by 3 bases and V by 6 bases; bases with no gene match: 2. The CDR3 nucleotides read TGTGCCAGCAGCAGGGACAGGGGCTACGAGCAGTACTTC. Its translation: CASSRDRGYEQYF.

V is TRBV7-2 and J is TRBJ2-5, with 16 bases aligning to TRBD2. Germline CDR1 SGHTA, CDR2 FQGNSA. Trimming took 4 bases from V and 5 from J; bases not matched to a gene: 4. The CDR3 is 16 amino acids. The CDR3 bases are TGTGCCAGCAGCTGGGGACTAGCGGGGGGGCTCGAGACCCAGTACTTC. Translation: CASSWGLAGGLETQYF. The variable domain in full, with the rest retrieved from reference TRBV7-2 and TRBJ2-5, is GAGVSQSPSNKVTEKGKDVELRCDPISGHTALYWYRQSLGQGLEFLIYFQGNSAPDKSGLPSDRFSAERTGGSVSTLTIQRTQQEDSAVYLCASSWGLAGGLETQYFGPGTRLLVL.

A remark on this clone: Within the sample, other DNA sequences also encode this same CDR3. This rearrangement joins TRBV30 to TRBJ1-5, with D possibly being TRBD1 (5 bases). V was clipped by 0 bases and J by 4 bases, with 7 bases between them. Germline V gene sequence: CDR1 GTSNPN, CDR2 SVGIG (reference sequence). The CDR3 totals 13 residues. The CDR3 is CAWSVRGNQPQHF. The CDR3, as DNA: TGTGCCTGGAGTGTACGGGGGAATCAGCCCCAGCATTTT.

This clone was found once. The V call is TRBV18, the J call TRBJ2-2; D possibly corresponds to TRBD1 (6 bases). CDR1 KGHSH and CDR2 LQKENI come from the germline V gene. This CDR3 comprises 16 residues. V was pared by 0 bases and J by 4 bases, with 12 bases between. The DNA for the CDR3 is TGTGCCAGCTCACCACCGGGGGCTGGTGGCACCGGGGAGCTGTTTTTT. It yields the protein CASSPPGAGGTGELFF.

This clone was observed a single time. This chain links TRBV10-3 with TRBJ1-2; perhaps TRBD1 as D (6 bases). Trimming removed 0 bases at V and 8 bases at J, with 13 bases between. The CDR3 is 14 residues long. CDR1 is ENHRY, CDR2 SYGVKD, per germline. The CDR3 sequence: CAISESRGTRGYTF. The CDR3 nucleotides are TGTGCCATCAGTGAGTCGCGGGGGACAAGAGGCTACACCTTC.

The V call is TRBV7-2, the J call TRBJ2-7; D is perhaps TRBD2 (6 bases). The CDR3 is made up of 13 amino acids. Germline V gives CDR1 SGHTA, CDR2 FQGNSA. V lost 7 bases and J 6 bases, leaving 16 bases between the germline ends. CDR3 in amino acids: CASTAGPGTEQYF. CDR3 in DNA: TGTGCCAGCACCGCGGGGCCAGGGACCGAGCAGTACTTC. Supplemented by reference TRBV7-2 and TRBJ2-7, the full variable domain reads GAGVSQSPSNKVTEKGKDVELRCDPISGHTALYWYRQSLGQGLEFLIYFQGNSAPDKSGLPSDRFSAERTGGSVSTLTIQRTQQEDSAVYLCASTAGPGTEQYFGPGTRLTVT.

This rearrangement joins TRBV29-1 to TRBJ2-1; TRBD2 agrees at 14 bases. The CDR3 runs 16 residues. The junction had 5 bases not matched to a gene; V was cut back by 1 base and J by 6 bases. Looked up from germline, CDR1 is SQVTM and CDR2 is ANQGSEA. The CDR3 loop is CSVEGPGLAGGNEQFF. As DNA, the CDR3 is TGCAGCGTTGAAGGCCCAGGACTAGCGGGGGGCAATGAGCAGTTCTTC.

The J gene is TRBJ2-1, the V gene TRBV27, with 9 bases lining up with TRBD2. This CDR3 is built from 17 residues. V shed 4 bases and J 3 bases; nucleotides not matched to a gene: 10. Germline loops: CDR1 MNHEY, CDR2 SMNVEV (reference sequence). Here the CDR3 DNA reads TGTGCCAGCAGTTCGGCCGTAGCGGGAGCCGTCTACAATGAGCAGTTCTTC. It encodes CASSSAVAGAVYNEQFF.

This chain joins TRBV5-4 and TRBJ1-2; D remains unclear. The germline V gene encodes CDR1 SGHNT and CDR2 YYREEE (reference sequence). The CDR3 has 14 residues. V was clipped by 10 bases and J by 4 bases, with 20 bases between them. The CDR3 nucleotides read TGTGCCGGTTGGTCGGTCGGCCCTAGCTATGGCTACACCTTC. Residues: CAGWSVGPSYGYTF.

The chain links TRBV4-1 to TRBJ2-1; D possibly corresponds to TRBD1 (6 bases). With 4 bases removed from V and 2 bases from J, the gap between germline ends came to 18 bases. This CDR3 spans 17 amino acids. Germline CDR1 is MGHRA and CDR2 is YSYEKL. CDR3 protein: CASSPRDGDNTYNEQFF. In nucleotides, the CDR3 is TGCGCCAGCAGCCCCCGTGACGGGGACAATACCTACAATGAGCAGTTCTTC.

The V gene is TRBV4-3, the J gene TRBJ1-6; the D gene is possibly TRBD1 (5 bases). Germline lookup yields CDR1 LGHNA and CDR2 YSLEER. The CDR3 covers 15 residues. Trimming shortened V by 5 bases and J by 6 bases, and 14 bases separated the two germline ends. CDR3 in DNA: TGCGCCAGCAGCTCCCTCCTGGGGGGTAATTCACCCCTCCACTTT. It specifies CASSSLLGGNSPLHF.

The V call is TRBV7-9, the J call TRBJ2-5; 10 positions match TRBD1. Germline lookup yields CDR1 SEHNR and CDR2 FQNEAQ (reference sequence). J gave up 2 bases and V 5 bases, and 2 bases lay outside the gene matches. There are 14 residues in the CDR3. The CDR3 coding sequence is TGTGCCAGCAGCCAGGGACAGGGGCAAGAGACCCAGTACTTC. Protein product: CASSQGQGQETQYF.

The chain recombines TRBV7-9 with TRBJ1-2; TRBD1 matches at 8 bases. The CDR3 runs 13 residues. Trimming cost V 4 bases and J 8 bases; bases outside gene matches: 6. Germline assignment: CDR1 SEHNR and CDR2 FQNEAQ (reference sequence). The CDR3 DNA is TGTGCCAGCAGCTGGGGACAGGCCTACGGCTACACCTTC. Translated: CASSWGQAYGYTF.

The chain employs TRBV9 and TRBJ2-3; D gene unclear. Germline values: CDR1 SGDLS, CDR2 YYNGEE. With 0 bases removed from V and 2 bases from J, the gap between germline ends came to 7 bases. The CDR3 spans 14 residues. CDR3 nucleotides: TGTGCCAGCAGCGTAGGACTTACCACAGATACGCAGTATTTT. Translating it yields CASSVGLTTDTQYF.

A few counts support this clone. The chain couples TRBV15 to TRBJ2-3, with 7 positions matching TRBD1. CDR1 and CDR2 (germline): LNHNV, YYDKDF (reference sequence). The CDR3 extends over 16 amino acids. The ends lost 5 bases at V and 0 bases at J; junction bases unmatched: 8. Here the CDR3 DNA reads TGTGCCACCAGCCGAGGGACAGTCCTAAGCACAGATACGCAGTATTTT. Residues: CATSRGTVLSTDTQYF.

As for this clone: Likely a read error: the CDR3 ends without its conserved phenylalanine or tryptophan. Because the CDR3's place on the DNA is in doubt, the DNA is left out and the CDR3 is given as listed by TCRdb. The V and J genes are TRBV19 and TRBJ2-7; the D call of TRBD2 is as the table states it, not checked on the DNA. CDR1 is LNHDA and CDR2 is SQIVND in the germline V gene (reference sequence). Termini included, the CDR3 measures 14 amino acids. This CDR3 reads CASTVEDSHSPAPR.

The rearrangement links TRBV28 to TRBJ1-2; 7 bases align to TRBD1. In germline, CDR1 is MDHEN, CDR2 SYDVKM. J gave up 5 bases and V 3 bases, and 0 bases lay outside the gene matches. This CDR3 spans 12 amino acids. CDR3 in amino acids: CASSLTGYGYTF. The CDR3 DNA reads TGTGCCAGCAGTTTGACAGGGTATGGCTACACCTTC.

This sequence joins TRBV6-1 and TRBJ1-5; no clear D gene. V was clipped by 3 bases and J by 1 base, with 10 bases between them. The CDR3 spans 15 residues. Germline CDR1 MNHNS, CDR2 SASEGT. The CDR3 is CASSDRGRSNQPQHF. CDR3 in DNA: TGTGCCAGCAGTGATCGAGGGCGGAGCAATCAGCCCCAGCATTTT.

The chain carries TRBV28 and TRBJ1-3; D gene unclear. The CDR3 contains 12 residues. The germline CDR1 and CDR2 sequences are MDHEN and SYDVKM. Trimming pared 5 bases from V and 1 base from J, leaving 3 bases between. This chain's CDR3 is CASSRSGNTIYF. The DNA for the CDR3 is TGTGCCAGCAGTCGTTCTGGAAACACCATATATTTT.

The chain has TRBV5-5 and TRBJ2-5, with D hard to call. Trimming took 1 base from V and 5 from J, leaving 9 bases between them. CDR1 is SGHKS, CDR2 YYEKEE, per germline (reference sequence). The CDR3 loop spans 13 amino acids. The CDR3 region has the DNA TGTGCCAGCAGCTTGACTAACCTGGAGACCCAGTACTTC. Protein: CASSLTNLETQYF.

The rearrangement uses TRBV24-1 and TRBJ2-2; 8 nucleotides align to TRBD2. The germline V gene has CDR1 KGHDR and CDR2 SFDVKD. Unmatched junction bases numbered 4, after V lost 2 bases and J lost 6 bases. The CDR3 has 15 residues. The CDR3 region has the DNA TGTGCCACCAGTGATTGGGGACTAGTCCCCGGGGAGCTGTTTTTT. Its protein is CATSDWGLVPGELFF.